A single sample is the source of the 18 T cell receptor beta chains below, sequenced in a study of shared clonotypes between healthy human individuals. Sequencing was performed with immunoSEQ multiplex PCR; in TCRdb, only in-frame clones are kept and a portion is missing. The sample has roughly 2,300,000 clones; less than 95% are singletons. The sequenced sample was naive CD4+ T cells from PBMCs. Subset reported: CD45RA+ positively selected. These receptors were collected from a man aged 18 to 29 in good health. Some clones in this sample may be carry-over from other donors' samples.

The rearrangement links TRBV5-4 to TRBJ1-1; the D gene is possibly TRBD1 (5 bases). The CDR3 is 16 residues long. Germline V lookup: CDR1 SGHNT, CDR2 YYREEE (reference sequence). The V end lost 4 bases, the J end lost 0 bases, and 16 bases lay between the germline ends. In nucleotides, the CDR3 is TGTGCCAGCAGCCCCCACTCCCAGGGATTGAACACTGAAGCTTTCTTT. Protein: CASSPHSQGLNTEAFF. The variable domain in full, with the rest retrieved from reference TRBV5-4 and TRBJ1-1, is ETGVTQSPTHLIKTRGQQVTLRCSSQSGHNTVSWYQQALGQGPQFIFQYYREEENGRGNFPPRFSGLQFPNYSSELNVNALELDDSALYLCASSPHSQGLNTEAFFGQGTRLTVV.

The chain joins TRBV2 to TRBJ2-1; the D is unclear. V gave up 3 bases and J gave up 7 bases, with 7 bases separating them. Germline V CDR1 and CDR2: SNHLY, FYNNEI. The CDR3 extends over 12 amino acids. This CDR3 is CASSDLGNEQFF. CDR3 DNA: TGTGCCAGCAGTGATTTGGGGAATGAGCAGTTCTTC.

The chain links TRBV7-9 to TRBJ1-4; 7 bases agree with TRBD1. Losses at the gene ends were 4 bases for V and 2 bases for J; bases not matched to a gene: 7. Germline V CDR1 and CDR2: SEHNR, FQNEAQ (reference sequence). CDR3 size: 16 residues. CDR3 sequence reads: CASSYPGGGTNEKLFF. The CDR3 coding sequence is TGTGCCAGCAGCTATCCAGGGGGAGGTACTAATGAAAAACTGTTTTTT.

The chain recombines TRBV9 with TRBJ1-2; D is undetermined. Trimming left V 0 bases short and J 1 base short, with 10 bases between. The CDR3 contains 15 residues. Germline CDR1 and CDR2: SGDLS and YYNGEE. CDR3 sequence: CASSVGTELNYGYTF. The CDR3 nucleotides are TGTGCCAGCAGCGTAGGAACAGAGCTTAACTATGGCTACACCTTC.

This chain connects TRBV2 to TRBJ1-2; unclear D gene. This CDR3 comprises 12 residues. CDR1 is SNHLY and CDR2 is FYNNEI in the germline V gene. The germline V and J ends were trimmed by 5 bases and 3 bases, with 7 bases remaining between them. The DNA of the CDR3 is TGTGCCAGCAGTTTGGGAGACTATGGCTACACCTTC. Its translation: CASSLGDYGYTF.

This chain links TRBV7-3 with TRBJ1-2, with D maybe TRBD1 (5 bases). From germline, CDR1 is SGHTA and CDR2 FQGTGA. V lost 6 bases, J lost 5 bases, and 19 bases lay in between. The CDR3 is made up of 15 amino acids. The CDR3 reads CASSPHAGGGYGYTF. The CDR3 region has the DNA TGTGCCAGCAGTCCCCACGCGGGGGGAGGGTATGGCTACACCTTC.

V and J are TRBV5-1 and TRBJ1-2, with D perhaps TRBD1 (6 bases). The V end lost 6 bases, the J end lost 5 bases, and 17 bases lay between the germline ends. Germline V gives CDR1 SGHRS, CDR2 YFSETQ. The CDR3 covers 14 residues. The CDR3 DNA is TGCGCCAGCACCTGGGAAGGGGGAACTTATGGCTACACCTTC. Residues: CASTWEGGTYGYTF.

The V call is TRBV15, the J call TRBJ1-2, with no clear D. Germline V gene data show CDR1 as LNHNV and CDR2 as YYDKDF (reference sequence). Trimming removed 0 bases at V and 3 bases at J, with 17 bases between. The CDR3 runs to 17 residues. Here the CDR3 reads CATSRDSGGKLYYGYTF. The CDR3 coding sequence is TGTGCCACCAGCAGAGATTCTGGTGGAAAGCTCTACTATGGCTACACCTTC.

The chain carries TRBV28 and TRBJ2-5, with 9 bases fitting TRBD1. Germline CDR1 MDHEN, CDR2 SYDVKM. V was pared by 5 bases and J by 4 bases, with 8 bases of the junction left unmatched. The CDR3 runs 15 residues. CDR3 region: CASSGGQGFGETQYF. CDR3 in DNA: TGTGCCAGCAGTGGGGGACAGGGTTTTGGAGAGACCCAGTACTTC.

This clone has only a few counts. CDR3 coding DNA: TGTGCCAGCAGCTTTTTTGTTTGGGGCTACACCTTC. It specifies CASSFFVWGYTF. V gene TRBV7-3 combines with J gene TRBJ1-2; no firm D call. The CDR3 totals 12 residues. The ends were cut back, 3 bases at V and 8 bases at J, with 10 bases in the middle. Germline assignment: CDR1 SGHTA and CDR2 FQGTGA.

This chain connects TRBV2 to TRBJ1-4; possible D gene TRBD1, 6 bases. The germline V and J ends were trimmed by 4 bases and 0 bases, with 6 bases remaining between them. In germline, CDR1 is SNHLY, CDR2 FYNNEI. CDR3 length: 14 residues. Here the CDR3 reads CASSGTATNEKLFF. CDR3 nucleotide sequence: TGTGCCAGCAGTGGGACAGCAACTAATGAAAAACTGTTTTTT.

The rearrangement links TRBV2 to TRBJ2-5, with unresolved D. The germline V gene encodes CDR1 SNHLY and CDR2 FYNNEI. The CDR3 has 14 amino acids. Trimming stripped 8 bases from V and 2 bases from J, with 15 bases between. The CDR3 loop is CASSQHRAQETQYF. In DNA, the CDR3 is TGTGCCAGCTCACAGCATAGAGCTCAAGAGACCCAGTACTTC.

The chain links TRBV19 to TRBJ2-2; 9 bases line up with TRBD1. The trim removed 7 bases at V and 4 bases at J, leaving 10 bases unmatched. Germline CDR1 is LNHDA and CDR2 is SQIVND (reference sequence). The CDR3 contains 16 residues. CDR3 residues: CASKGRGQGFTGELFF. The CDR3 DNA is TGTGCCAGTAAAGGTCGCGGACAGGGGTTCACCGGGGAGCTGTTTTTT. Using reference TRBV19 and TRBJ2-2 for the parts outside the CDR3, the full variable domain is DGGITQSPKYLFRKEGQNVTLSCEQNLNHDAMYWYRQDPGQGLRLIYYSQIVNDFQKGDIAEGYSVSREKKESFPLTVTSAQKNPTAFYLCASKGRGQGFTGELFFGEGSRLTVL.

V gene TRBV27 combines with J gene TRBJ1-4; D not certain. The CDR3 spans 15 residues. CDR1 and CDR2 (germline): MNHEY, SMNVEV (reference sequence). Trimming shortened V by 8 bases and J by 0 bases, and 13 bases separated the two germline ends. CDR3 nucleotide sequence: TGTGCCAGCTCAATTTCGGCTGCAACTAATGAAAAACTGTTTTTT. As protein: CASSISAATNEKLFF.

V is TRBV5-1 and J is TRBJ2-7; 7 nucleotides align to TRBD1. V lost 4 bases, J lost 3 bases, and 10 bases stayed unmatched. This CDR3 contains 15 residues. CDR1 and CDR2 from the germline V gene are SGHRS and YFSETQ. The CDR3 DNA reads as TGCGCCAGCAGCAAGAGGACAGGCACTGACTACGAGCAGTACTTC. This gives the protein CASSKRTGTDYEQYF.

The chain carries TRBV7-9 and TRBJ2-6, with no clear D. Germline values: CDR1 SEHNR, CDR2 FQNEAQ (reference sequence). Deletions cut 2 bases from V and 0 bases from J, with 8 bases between. CDR3 size: 16 residues. Here the CDR3 reads CASSLQVSSGANVLTF. Written as DNA, the CDR3 is TGTGCCAGCAGCTTACAGGTGTCCTCTGGGGCCAACGTCCTGACTTTC.

The count of this clone is one. V is TRBV28 and J is TRBJ2-7; TRBD2 matches 12 bases. The trim removed 4 bases at V and 3 bases at J, leaving 4 bases unmatched. This CDR3 has 15 residues. CDR1 and CDR2 (germline): MDHEN, SYDVKM. In DNA form, the CDR3 reads TGTGCCAGCAGTTCAACTAGCGGGAGGTTCTACGAGCAGTACTTC. Its protein is CASSSTSGRFYEQYF.

The CDR3 here is CASSYLQGNYGYTF. The CDR3 DNA follows: TGCGCCAGCAGCTACTTACAGGGAAACTATGGCTACACCTTC. The chain combines TRBV5-1 with TRBJ1-2; a weak D match, TRBD1 (6 bases). This CDR3 spans 14 amino acids. The V gene lost 3 bases and the J gene lost 2 bases, with 11 bases spanning the gap. In germline, CDR1 is SGHRS, CDR2 YFSETQ. The full variable domain, rest sourced from reference TRBV5-1 and TRBJ1-2, is KAGVTQTPRYLIKTRGQQVTLSCSPISGHRSVSWYQQTPGQGLQFLFEYFSETQRNKGNFPGRFSGRQFSNSRSEMNVSTLELGDSALYLCASSYLQGNYGYTFGSGTRLTVV.